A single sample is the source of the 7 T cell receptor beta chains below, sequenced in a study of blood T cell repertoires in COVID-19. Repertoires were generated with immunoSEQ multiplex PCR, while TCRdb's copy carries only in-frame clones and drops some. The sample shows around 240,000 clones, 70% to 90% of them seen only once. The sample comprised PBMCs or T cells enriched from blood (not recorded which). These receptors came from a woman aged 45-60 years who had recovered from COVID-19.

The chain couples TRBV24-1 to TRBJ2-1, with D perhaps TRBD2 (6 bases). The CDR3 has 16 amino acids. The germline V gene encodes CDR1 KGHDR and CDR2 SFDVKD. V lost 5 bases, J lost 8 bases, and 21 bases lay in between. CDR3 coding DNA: TGTGCCACCAGTGTTCTACGACTAGTCATGCGTGATGAGCAGTTCTTC. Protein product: CATSVLRLVMRDEQFF.

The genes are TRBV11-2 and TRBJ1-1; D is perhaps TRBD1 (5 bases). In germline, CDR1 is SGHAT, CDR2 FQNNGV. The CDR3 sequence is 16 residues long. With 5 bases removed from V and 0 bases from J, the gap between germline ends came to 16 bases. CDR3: CASSTPPDNMNTEAFF. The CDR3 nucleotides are TGTGCCAGCAGCACCCCCCCGGACAACATGAACACTGAAGCTTTCTTT.

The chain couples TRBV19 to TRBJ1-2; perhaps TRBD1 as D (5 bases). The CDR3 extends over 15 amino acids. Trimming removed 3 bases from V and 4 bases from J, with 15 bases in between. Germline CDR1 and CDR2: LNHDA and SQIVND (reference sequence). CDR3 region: CASSIPSAGLYGYTF. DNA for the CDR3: TGTGCCAGTAGTATTCCCTCGGCGGGACTCTATGGCTACACCTTC.

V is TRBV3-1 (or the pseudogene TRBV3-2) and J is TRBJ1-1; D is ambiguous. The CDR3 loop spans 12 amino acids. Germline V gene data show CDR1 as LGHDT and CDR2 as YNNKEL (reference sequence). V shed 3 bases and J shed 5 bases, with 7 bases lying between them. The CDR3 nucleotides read TGTGCCAGCAGCCAGGCCGGGACTGAAGCTTTCTTT. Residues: CASSQAGTEAFF.

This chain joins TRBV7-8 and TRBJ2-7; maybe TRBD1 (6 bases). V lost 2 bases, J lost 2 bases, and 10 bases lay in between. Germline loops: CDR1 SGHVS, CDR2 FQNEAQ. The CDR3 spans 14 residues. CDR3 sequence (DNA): TGTGCCAGCAGCTTACGGGCAGGGGCCTACGAGCAGTACTTC. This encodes CASSLRAGAYEQYF.

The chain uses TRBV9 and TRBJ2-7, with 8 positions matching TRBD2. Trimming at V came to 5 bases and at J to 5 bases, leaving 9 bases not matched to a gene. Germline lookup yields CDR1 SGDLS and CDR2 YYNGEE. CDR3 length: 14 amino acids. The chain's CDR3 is CASSLRTSRDEQYF. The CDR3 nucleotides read TGTGCCAGCAGTCTTAGGACTAGCCGCGACGAGCAGTACTTC.

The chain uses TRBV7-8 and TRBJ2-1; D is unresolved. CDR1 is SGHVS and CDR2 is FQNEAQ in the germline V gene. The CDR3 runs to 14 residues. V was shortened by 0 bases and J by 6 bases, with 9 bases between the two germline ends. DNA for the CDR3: TGTGCCAGCAGCTTAGCGACTGGAAGCAATGAGCAGTTCTTC. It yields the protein CASSLATGSNEQFF. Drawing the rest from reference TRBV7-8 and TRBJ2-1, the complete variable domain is GAGVSQSPRYKVAKRGQDVALRCDPISGHVSLFWYQQALGQGPEFLTYFQNEAQLDKSGLPSDRFFAERPEGSVSTLKIQRTQQEDSAVYLCASSLATGSNEQFFGPGTRLTVL.